This T cell receptor (beta chain) was found in a study of T cell changes during pregnancy in multiple sclerosis. Sequencing was performed with immunoSEQ multiplex PCR; in TCRdb, only in-frame clones are kept and a portion is missing. This sample yields 100,000 or so clones, of which 90% to 95% are seen a single time; about 0.9% belongs to the top ten. This clone has only one observation. The germline gives CDR1 SEHNR, CDR2 FQNEAQ (reference sequence). The CDR3 loop spans 16 amino acids. Trimming took 3 bases from V and 1 from J; bases not matched to a gene: 4. The V gene is TRBV7-9, the J gene TRBJ2-2, with 8 bases lining up with TRBD2. The source material was peripheral blood, sampled before pregnancy. The clonotype comes from a female donor with multiple sclerosis, enrolled in a pregnancy study. This CDR3 is CASSLSGGENTGELFF. The CDR3 nucleotides read TGTGCCAGCAGCTTGTCGGGAGGGGAGAACACCGGGGAGCTGTTTTTT.